The 21 T cell receptor beta chains listed next were all sequenced from one sample in a study of T cells after posttransplantation cyclophosphamide. Sequencing was performed with immunoSEQ multiplex PCR; in TCRdb, only in-frame clones are kept and a portion is missing. This sample carries roughly 6,700 clones, 70% to 85% of them seen once, and the ten largest clones take less than 35%. Treatment was busulfan-fludarabine conditioning, a marrow graft, and cyclophosphamide on days +3 and +4. The specimen comprised CD8+ T cells sorted from PBMCs, sampled about 1,500 days after allogeneic stem cell transplant with posttransplant cyclophosphamide. The source is a female patient aged 50-60 years who received an allogeneic stem cell transplant from a related donor, was CMV-positive, and had no GVHD. The T cells may come from the graft donor.

V is TRBV9 and J is TRBJ1-5; unclear D gene. Germline loops: CDR1 SGDLS, CDR2 YYNGEE. Trimming took off 0 bases at V and 1 base at J, with 5 bases between the two ends. This CDR3 comprises 14 residues. CDR3 bases: TGTGCCAGCAGCGTAGGCGGAAGCAATCAGCCCCAGCATTTT. Protein product: CASSVGGSNQPQHF. Supplemented by reference TRBV9 and TRBJ1-5, the full variable domain reads DSGVTQTPKHLITATGQRVTLRCSPRSGDLSVYWYQQSLDQGLQFLIQYYNGEERAKGNILERFSAQQFPDLHSELNLSSLELGDSALYFCASSVGGSNQPQHFGDGTRLSIL.

This chain uses TRBV15 with TRBJ1-1; D not certain. Per germline, CDR1 LNHNV and CDR2 YYDKDF (reference sequence). The V and J ends lost 3 bases and 1 base respectively, with 9 bases between them. CDR3 length equals 14 residues. The CDR3 region is CATSSEQKNTEAFF. The CDR3 DNA reads TGTGCCACCAGCAGCGAACAAAAGAACACTGAAGCTTTCTTT.

This clone was seen only once. The chain is built from TRBV7-9 and TRBJ1-5, with 7 bases lining up with TRBD1. The J segment lost 0 bases and the V segment lost 5 bases, leaving 1 base of the junction unmatched. The CDR3 extends over 14 amino acids. The germline CDR1 and CDR2 sequences are SEHNR and FQNEAQ (reference sequence). In nucleotides, the CDR3 is TGTGCCAGCAGCCGGGACAGTAGCAATCAGCCCCAGCATTTT. Its protein product is CASSRDSSNQPQHF.

This chain uses TRBV29-1 with TRBJ2-1; no clear D. CDR3 length: 12 residues. Trimming removed 4 bases at V and 6 bases at J, with 10 bases between. CDR1 and CDR2 (germline): SQVTM, ANQGSEA. CDR3 bases: TGCAGCGTTGTCGCACCGAGCAATGAGCAGTTCTTC. Its protein is CSVVAPSNEQFF.

The V gene is TRBV9, the J gene TRBJ2-7, with 10 bases fitting TRBD1. This CDR3 comprises 15 residues. The ends lost 4 bases at V and 0 bases at J; junction bases unmatched: 4. The germline V gene encodes CDR1 SGDLS and CDR2 YYNGEE. The CDR3 bases are TGTGCCAGCAGCCCAAGACAGGGGGCCTCCTACGAGCAGTACTTC. Residues: CASSPRQGASYEQYF.

The chain links TRBV30 to TRBJ2-4; D may be TRBD2 (6 bases). V was pared by 2 bases and J by 12 bases, with 11 bases between. This CDR3 has 11 amino acids. The V gene's germline CDR1 is GTSNPN and CDR2 SVGIG (reference sequence). Written as DNA, the CDR3 is TGTGCCTGGAGTACGGAGGGGAGTCAGTACTTC. Translated: CAWSTEGSQYF.

The chain is built from TRBV29-1 and TRBJ2-3; maybe TRBD2 (5 bases). This CDR3 comprises 14 residues. Germline CDR1 SQVTM, CDR2 ANQGSEA. Trimming cost V 6 bases and J 0 bases, with 13 bases left between them. The CDR3 region is CSVPWESSTDTQYF. The CDR3 coding sequence is TGCAGCGTCCCGTGGGAGTCTAGCACAGATACGCAGTATTTT.

This chain joins TRBV27 and TRBJ2-7; weak D call: TRBD1 (5 bases). Trimming removed 3 bases from V and 1 base from J, with 16 bases in between. Germline V CDR1 and CDR2: MNHEY, SMNVEV (reference sequence). This CDR3 spans 16 amino acids. The CDR3 loop reads CASSFSKGHFSYEQYF. CDR3 in DNA: TGTGCCAGCAGTTTTTCTAAAGGACATTTTTCCTACGAGCAGTACTTC.

By sample fraction, this clone is large (0.1 to 1%). The gene calls are TRBV7-3 and TRBJ1-1, with D possibly matching TRBD1 (6 bases). The V and J ends lost 4 bases and 1 base respectively, with 16 bases between them. Germline CDR1 SGHTA, CDR2 FQGTGA. There are 16 residues in the CDR3. Here the CDR3 DNA reads TGTGCCAGCAGCTCCGAAGGGGGACGCACGAACACTGAAGCTTTCTTT. Translation: CASSSEGGRTNTEAFF.

This chain joins TRBV27 and TRBJ2-7; 12 bases match TRBD1. V gave up 3 bases and J gave up 5 bases; unmatched junction bases: 5. This CDR3 comprises 15 residues. The germline gives CDR1 MNHEY, CDR2 SMNVEV (reference sequence). The CDR3 protein is CASSFPGQGANEQYF. DNA for the CDR3: TGTGCCAGCAGTTTTCCGGGACAGGGGGCCAACGAGCAGTACTTC.

This chain links TRBV6-5 with TRBJ2-7; D is unclear. Germline V gene sequence: CDR1 MNHEY, CDR2 SVGAGI. This CDR3 has 16 amino acids. V lost 2 bases to trimming and J lost 5 bases, with 19 bases between them. DNA of the CDR3: TGTGCCAGCAGTTACCTGACAACCAGGTCCAGCCACGAGCAGTACTTC. This codes for CASSYLTTRSSHEQYF.

Here the CDR3 reads CASSLTDRGNQPQHF. DNA for the CDR3: TGTGCCAGCAGCTTGACCGACAGGGGAAATCAGCCCCAGCATTTT. This chain joins TRBV5-6 and TRBJ1-5, with 8 nucleotides matching TRBD1. The germline CDR1 and CDR2 sequences are SGHDT and YYEEEE. Unmatched junction bases numbered 4, after V lost 1 base and J lost 4 bases. CDR3 size: 15 residues.

The chain joins TRBV28 to TRBJ2-3; maybe TRBD2 (6 bases). V lost 3 bases to trimming and J lost 1 base, with 8 bases between them. The germline V gene has CDR1 MDHEN and CDR2 SYDVKM. The CDR3 runs 14 residues. The CDR3 reads CASSFVAGTDTQYF. The CDR3 bases are TGTGCCAGCAGTTTCGTAGCGGGCACAGATACGCAGTATTTT.

The table lists this clone with a few counts. V usage is TRBV4-1 and J usage is TRBJ2-2; the D gene is possibly TRBD1 (6 bases). The V end was cut by 8 bases, the J end by 3 bases, with 13 bases between. There are 14 residues in the CDR3. The germline V gene has CDR1 MGHRA and CDR2 YSYEKL. Here the CDR3 reads CASPGQKDTGELFF. CDR3 DNA sequence: TGCGCCAGCCCTGGACAGAAGGACACCGGGGAGCTGTTTTTT.

The chain uses TRBV7-2 and TRBJ1-4; 9 bases agree with TRBD1. V was clipped by 5 bases and J by 8 bases; unmatched bases: 9. There are 15 residues in the CDR3. Germline assignment: CDR1 SGHTA and CDR2 FQGNSA. The DNA of the CDR3 is TGTGCCAGCAGCCTCCCGGGACAGGGAGACGAAAAACTGTTTTTT. Protein: CASSLPGQGDEKLFF.

The genes are TRBV10-1 and TRBJ1-1, with 8 bases that match TRBD1. The CDR3 totals 14 residues. Trimming took 2 bases from V and 5 from J; bases not matched to a gene: 4. CDR1 WNHNN and CDR2 SYGVQD come from the germline V gene (reference sequence). The CDR3 sequence is CASSETGGRTEAFF. CDR3 sequence (DNA): TGCGCCAGCAGTGAGACAGGGGGGAGGACTGAAGCTTTCTTT.

This clone was found once. The V call is TRBV2, the J call TRBJ1-1, with 7 bases matching TRBD1. The V gene end was trimmed by 0 bases and the J gene end by 4 bases; junction bases not matched to a gene: 11. The length of the CDR3 is 17 residues. Germline CDR1 and CDR2: SNHLY and FYNNEI. CDR3 in DNA: TGTGCCAGCAGTGAAGCCGTGGACAGGCCTGGGGGCACTGAAGCTTTCTTT. Encoded protein: CASSEAVDRPGGTEAFF.

The chain carries TRBV19 and TRBJ2-1; 7 bases agree with TRBD2. This CDR3 has 15 residues. J lost 6 bases, V lost 3 bases, and 8 bases had no gene match. Germline lookup yields CDR1 LNHDA and CDR2 SQIVND (reference sequence). The CDR3 here is CASSIQRGHGNEQFF. In DNA form, the CDR3 reads TGTGCCAGTAGTATCCAGCGGGGTCATGGCAATGAGCAGTTCTTC.

The V and J genes are TRBV10-2 and TRBJ1-5; D ambiguous. CDR3 length: 16 amino acids. With 11 bases removed from V and 0 bases from J, the gap between germline ends came to 20 bases. Germline values: CDR1 WSHSY, CDR2 SAAADI. CDR3 residues: CAPAGVPGASNQPQHF. The CDR3 DNA reads as TGCGCCCCGGCCGGGGTTCCCGGAGCTAGCAATCAGCCCCAGCATTTT.

This clone was counted once. The chain is built from TRBV27 and TRBJ2-5, with TRBD2 matching 15 bases. Per germline, CDR1 MNHEY and CDR2 SMNVEV (reference sequence). This CDR3 is built from 15 residues. With 8 bases clipped from V and 6 bases from J, the junction kept 7 bases outside the gene matches. CDR3 in amino acids: CASGRGTSGRKTQYF. The CDR3 nucleotides are TGTGCCAGCGGGAGGGGGACTAGCGGGAGGAAGACCCAGTACTTC.

The chain joins TRBV6-5 to TRBJ2-7; 11 bases are shared with TRBD1. The germline V gene has CDR1 MNHEY and CDR2 SVGAGI. CDR3 length: 15 amino acids. With V trimmed by 5 bases and J by 0 bases, 3 bases remained unmatched. Here the CDR3 reads CASSPGTGGSYEQYF. CDR3 in DNA: TGTGCCAGCAGTCCCGGGACAGGGGGCTCCTACGAGCAGTACTTC.